By frequency in the sample, the clone carrying this T cell receptor beta chain is medium-sized (0.01 to 0.1%). Its target is not known. The sample comes from a study of siplizumab effects on memory and regulatory T cells. Measured with immunoSEQ multiplex PCR; TCRdb has only the in-frame clones, and not every one. Of 20,000 or so clones listed, 44% are singletons. The CDR3 covers 14 residues. V was cut by 4 bases and J by 6 bases, with 13 bases left in between. Looked up from germline, CDR1 is SNHLY and CDR2 is FYNNEI. The authors kept the mixed lymphocyte reaction cells in coculture at 37°C for approximately 6 days.

The J gene is TRBJ1-5, the V gene TRBV2; TRBD1 is a possible D gene (6 bases). This clonotype originated in a human donor in good health; the cells came from an allogeneic mixed lymphocyte reaction. Some clones in this sample may be carry-over from other donors' samples. The sequencing input was CFSE-low (dividing) CD4+ T cells sorted from an allogeneic mixed lymphocyte reaction. The CDR3 sequence is CASSAGGAVQPQHF. CDR3 DNA: TGTGCCAGCAGTGCCGGGGGCGCAGTTCAGCCCCAGCATTTT. The complete variable domain, with remaining parts taken from reference TRBV2 and TRBJ1-5, reads EPEVTQTPSHQVTQMGQEVILRCVPISNHLYFYWYRQILGQKVEFLVSFYNNEISEKSEIFDDQFSVERPDGSNFTLKIRSTKLEDSAMYFCASSAGGAVQPQHFGDGTRLSIL.